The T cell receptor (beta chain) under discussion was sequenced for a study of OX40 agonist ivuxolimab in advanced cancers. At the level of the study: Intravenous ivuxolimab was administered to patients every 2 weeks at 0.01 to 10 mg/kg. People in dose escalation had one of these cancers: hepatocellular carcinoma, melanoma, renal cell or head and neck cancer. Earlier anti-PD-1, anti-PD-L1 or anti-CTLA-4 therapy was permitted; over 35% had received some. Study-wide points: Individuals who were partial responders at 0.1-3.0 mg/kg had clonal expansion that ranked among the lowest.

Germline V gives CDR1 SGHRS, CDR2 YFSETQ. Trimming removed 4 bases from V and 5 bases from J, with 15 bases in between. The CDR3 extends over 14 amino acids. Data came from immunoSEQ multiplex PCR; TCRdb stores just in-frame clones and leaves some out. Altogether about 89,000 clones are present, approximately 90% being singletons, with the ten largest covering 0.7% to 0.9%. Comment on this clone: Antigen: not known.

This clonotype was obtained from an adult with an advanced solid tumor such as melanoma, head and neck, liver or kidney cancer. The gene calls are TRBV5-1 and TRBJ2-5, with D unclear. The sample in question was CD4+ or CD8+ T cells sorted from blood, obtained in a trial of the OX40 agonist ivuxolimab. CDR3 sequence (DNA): TGCGCCAGCAGCCCGGGTCCTTGGCCCGAGACCCAGTACTTC. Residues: CASSPGPWPETQYF.